Each of the 12 T cell receptor beta chains below was sequenced from the same sample in a study of response to subunit inactivated influenza vaccine. TCRdb itself ran the RT-PCR reads through MiXCR, one entry per CDR3 protein. The table has about 620,000 distinct CDR3 sequences, approximately 12% seen once. The sequenced sample was PBMCs from blood, obtained on the day of vaccination. These receptors all come from a man between 45 and 60 years old who received an inactivated influenza vaccine.

The sample holds a few counts of this clonotype. V and J are TRBV5-1 and TRBJ2-5, with D hard to call. This CDR3 is 13 amino acids long. V was shortened by 4 bases and J by 5 bases, with 12 bases between the two germline ends. Per the germline V gene, CDR1 is SGHRS and CDR2 is YFSETQ. As DNA, the CDR3 is TGCGCCAGCAGCCGCAGACTTTTGGAGACCCAGTACTTC. Protein: CASSRRLLETQYF.

This chain uses TRBV7-2 with TRBJ2-1; D uncertain. Per the germline V gene, CDR1 is SGHTA and CDR2 is FQGNSA. The CDR3 runs 13 residues. The V end lost 0 bases, the J end lost 7 bases, and 7 bases lay between the germline ends. The CDR3 DNA sequence: TGTGCCAGCAGCTTAGCGAAGAGTAATGAGCAGTTCTTC. Amino acids: CASSLAKSNEQFF. Looking up the rest from reference TRBV7-2 and TRBJ2-1 gives the full variable domain: GAGVSQSPSNKVTEKGKDVELRCDPISGHTALYWYRQSLGQGLEFLIYFQGNSAPDKSGLPSDRFSAERTGGSVSTLTIQRTQQEDSAVYLCASSLAKSNEQFFGPGTRLTVL.

This clonotype appeared a few times. J is TRBJ2-2 and V is TRBV7-8, with a tentative D call TRBD1 (7 bases). Looked up from germline, CDR1 is SGHVS and CDR2 is FQNEAQ. CDR3 length: 19 residues. Trimming removed 3 bases at V and 4 bases at J, with 24 bases between. CDR3: CASSFPLSGGLSGTGELFF. The CDR3 DNA is TGTGCCAGCAGCTTTCCTCTCTCAGGGGGGCTTTCGGGCACCGGGGAGCTGTTTTTT.

The sample holds a few counts of this clonotype. J is TRBJ2-1 and V is TRBV29-1; the D gene could be TRBD1 or TRBD2 (5 bases each). Trimming took 5 bases from V and 0 from J, leaving 11 bases between them. The length of the CDR3 is 14 residues. In germline, CDR1 is SQVTM, CDR2 ANQGSEA. CDR3 nucleotides: TGCAGCGTTCCTGGGGGTAGCTCCTACAATGAGCAGTTCTTC. Translated, it gives CSVPGGSSYNEQFF.

Ten or more counts support this clonotype. The chain combines TRBV20-1 with TRBJ1-6, with D hard to call. V was trimmed by 3 bases and J by 5 bases, leaving 14 bases between them. This CDR3 comprises 15 residues. Per germline, CDR1 DFQATT and CDR2 SNEGSKA (reference sequence). The chain's CDR3 is CSASEGGKDNSPLHF. The CDR3 DNA reads as TGCAGTGCTAGTGAGGGCGGAAAGGATAATTCACCCCTCCACTTT.

This clonotype was recorded a few times. V and J are TRBV5-1 and TRBJ2-7; possible D gene TRBD2, 7 bases. This CDR3 comprises 17 residues. The V gene lost 0 bases and the J gene lost 2 bases, with 18 bases spanning the gap. CDR1 SGHRS and CDR2 YFSETQ come from the germline V gene. In nucleotides, the CDR3 is TGCGCCAGCAGCTTGGCCTCGGGGGCGGGAGTGGCCTACGAGCAGTACTTC. This sequence encodes CASSLASGAGVAYEQYF.

CDR3 loop: CASSLLRDPGTDTQYF. The CDR3 coding sequence is TGCGCCAGCAGCTTGCTCCGGGACCCAGGTACAGATACGCAGTATTTT. The V and J genes are TRBV5-1 and TRBJ2-3; D assignment may be TRBD1 or TRBD2 (5 bases each). The CDR3 sequence is 16 residues long. Trimming took 1 base from V and 3 from J, leaving 15 bases between them. Germline values: CDR1 SGHRS, CDR2 YFSETQ.

This clonotype was observed a few times. The V call is TRBV12-3 or TRBV12-4, the J call TRBJ2-7; no clear D gene. The length of the CDR3 is 13 residues. Trimming stripped 3 bases from V and 3 bases from J, with 9 bases between. CDR3 loop: CASSFSRYYEQYF. As DNA, the CDR3 is TGTGCCAGCAGTTTCTCCAGGTACTACGAGCAGTACTTC.

This clonotype showed up just a few times. The chain has TRBV7-9 and TRBJ2-7; D gene ambiguous. Trimming pared 5 bases from V and 0 bases from J, leaving 11 bases between. The CDR3 covers 14 residues. Germline assignment: CDR1 SEHNR and CDR2 FQNEAQ (reference sequence). The CDR3 DNA sequence: TGTGCCAGCAGCCCAGGACGGAGCTCCTACGAGCAGTACTTC. This gives the protein CASSPGRSSYEQYF.

This clonotype was detected a few times. This rearrangement joins TRBV20-1 to TRBJ1-1; D call uncertain. Germline V gives CDR1 DFQATT, CDR2 SNEGSKA (reference sequence). Between the trimmed V and J ends, which lost 3 bases and 0 bases, there was a span of 2 bases. This CDR3 comprises 11 residues. The CDR3 DNA is TGCAGTGCTAGTATGAACACTGAAGCTTTCTTT. This translates into CSASMNTEAFF.

The table lists this clonotype with a few counts. The chain employs TRBV5-1 and TRBJ2-3, with 12 bases matching TRBD1. Trimming took 6 bases from V and 8 from J; bases not matched to a gene: 10. CDR3 size: 15 residues. Germline CDR1 SGHRS, CDR2 YFSETQ. CDR3 protein: CASNPTGQGALTQYF. Written as DNA, the CDR3 is TGCGCCAGCAATCCGACGGGACAGGGGGCGCTTACGCAGTATTTT.

There are a few counts of this clonotype. V usage is TRBV28 and J usage is TRBJ2-2, with 7 bases identical to TRBD1. The V gene's germline CDR1 is MDHEN and CDR2 SYDVKM. This CDR3 contains 15 residues. The J segment lost 7 bases and the V segment lost 5 bases, leaving 10 bases of the junction unmatched. The CDR3 is CASSATGVMSGELFF. The CDR3 nucleotides read TGTGCCAGCAGTGCAACAGGGGTAATGAGCGGGGAGCTGTTTTTT.